This T cell receptor beta chain was sequenced during a study of T cells in Graves' hyperthyroidism and ophthalmopathy. Study details: Peripheral blood sampling occurred at initial diagnosis, before any treatment. Study results and caveats: Researchers found most expanded thyroid clonotypes above 0.001 in blood as well.

The source of the PBMCs was 9.5 to 10 ml of fresh peripheral blood. What was amplified from RNA transcripts were TCR beta CDR3 regions. HTBI primers were the set used in a first-round RT-PCR of the TCR CDR3. TCRdb fed the multiplex PCR reads into MiXCR, producing one record per CDR3 protein. Of nearly 250,000 distinct CDR3 sequences listed, about 17% are singletons. About this clonotype itself: Antigen unknown.

This clonotype was sampled from a woman in her late teens or twenties with Graves' ophthalmopathy. Sample: blood.

CDR3: CASSIGTGGKNEQFF. In DNA form, the CDR3 reads TGTGCCAGTAGTATAGGGACAGGGGGAAAAAATGAGCAGTTCTTC. The chain combines TRBV19 with TRBJ2-1, with 10 bases matching TRBD1. This CDR3 region has 15 residues. V shed 1 base and J 7 bases; nucleotides not matched to a gene: 4. From germline, CDR1 is LNHDA and CDR2 SQIVND (reference sequence).